This entry lists 16 T cell receptor beta chains sequenced from one sample in a study of T cells in Graves' hyperthyroidism and ophthalmopathy. Researchers took RNA transcripts and amplified the TCR beta CDR3 regions from them. First-round RT-PCR with HTBI primers amplified the TCR CDR3 region. Each CDR3 protein gets one entry after TCRdb re-called the multiplex PCR reads with MiXCR. Seen here are roughly 800,000 distinct CDR3 sequences, roughly 40% observed once, and the top ten hold about 8.9%. The specimen was blood. These receptors originate from a man aged 18 to 29 with Graves' hyperthyroidism.

This rearrangement joins TRBV25-1 to TRBJ2-7; D is unclear. Trimming left V 7 bases short and J 10 bases short, with 14 bases between. Germline V gene data show CDR1 as MGHDK and CDR2 as SYGVNS. CDR3 length: 11 amino acids. The DNA of the CDR3 is TGTGCCAGCACCGGGTCGCTGGGTCAGTACTTC. It codes for CASTGSLGQYF.

The table lists this clonotype with a few counts. The gene calls are TRBV19 and TRBJ2-7; D is unclear. This CDR3 comprises 14 residues. Germline V gene sequence: CDR1 LNHDA, CDR2 SQIVND (reference sequence). Trimming removed 2 bases from V and 3 bases from J, with 11 bases in between. CDR3 in DNA: TGTGCCAGTAGTATAAGACCGACCTACTACGAGCAGTACTTC. Amino acids: CASSIRPTYYEQYF.

The chain links TRBV19 to TRBJ2-2; possibly TRBD1 for D (6 bases). V lost 1 base, J lost 3 bases, and 12 bases lay in between. In germline, CDR1 is LNHDA, CDR2 SQIVND (reference sequence). The CDR3 contains 16 residues. CDR3 nucleotide sequence: TGTGCCAGTAGTATAGGAGGATGGGGGCACACCGGGGAGCTGTTTTTT. It specifies CASSIGGWGHTGELFF.

This clonotype was counted a few times. CDR3 residues: CASSPAGTGAWNSPLHF. In DNA, the CDR3 is TGCGCCAGCAGCCCGGCCGGGACAGGGGCGTGGAATTCACCCCTCCACTTT. This chain links TRBV5-1 with TRBJ1-6; 10 bases fit TRBD1. Germline loops: CDR1 SGHRS, CDR2 YFSETQ. V was pared by 4 bases and J by 7 bases, with 11 bases of the junction left unmatched. The CDR3 covers 17 residues.

This clonotype showed up just once. The chain carries TRBV6-1 and TRBJ2-7; TRBD1 aligns across 9 bases. CDR1 is MNHNS and CDR2 is SASEGT in the germline V gene. V gave up 11 bases and J gave up 7 bases; unmatched junction bases: 15. CDR3 size: 14 residues. The CDR3 DNA is TGTGCCTGCAACAAGGGACAGGGATACTATGAGCAGTACTTC. It yields the protein CACNKGQGYYEQYF.

The sample holds a few counts of this clonotype. The chain employs TRBV20-1 and TRBJ2-5, with TRBD1 matching over 7 bases. This CDR3 region has 14 residues. Per the germline V gene, CDR1 is DFQATT and CDR2 is SNEGSKA (reference sequence). Losses at the gene ends were 0 bases for V and 5 bases for J; bases not matched to a gene: 6. The CDR3: CSARDPTGAETQYF. DNA of the CDR3: TGCAGTGCTAGAGACCCCACAGGGGCGGAGACCCAGTACTTC.

The chain joins TRBV6-5 to TRBJ1-4; possibly TRBD1 for D (5 bases). The CDR3 length is 14 residues. Germline loops: CDR1 MNHEY, CDR2 SVGAGI. V was trimmed by 4 bases and J by 8 bases, leaving 14 bases between them. The CDR3 sequence: CASSSRMSGEKLFF. CDR3 nucleotide sequence: TGTGCCAGCAGTTCAAGAATGTCAGGGGAAAAACTGTTTTTT.

The J gene is TRBJ2-2, the V gene TRBV7-9, with 8 bases fitting TRBD2. V lost 6 bases, J lost 8 bases, and 8 bases stayed unmatched. The germline gives CDR1 SEHNR, CDR2 FQNEAQ (reference sequence). The CDR3 runs 14 residues. The CDR3 coding sequence is TGTGCCAGCAGTTACGGAGCTAGCGGGGGGGAGCTGTTTTTT. Translating it yields CASSYGASGGELFF.

This chain connects TRBV4-1 to TRBJ1-2; unclear D gene. Germline-derived CDR1 and CDR2 are MGHRA and YSYEKL. Trimming stripped 0 bases from V and 4 bases from J, with 12 bases between. The CDR3 has 15 amino acids. CDR3 protein: CASSQDKAASYGYTF. As DNA, the CDR3 is TGCGCCAGCAGCCAAGATAAGGCAGCTTCCTATGGCTACACCTTC.

This clonotype appeared many times. This chain uses TRBV2 with TRBJ1-6; TRBD1 matches 9 bases. Germline V gene sequence: CDR1 SNHLY, CDR2 FYNNEI. This CDR3 region has 13 residues. V lost 6 bases to trimming and J lost 6 bases; unmatched junction nucleotides: 0. DNA of the CDR3: TGTGCCAGCAGGGACAGGGGTAATTCACCCCTCCACTTT. Protein: CASRDRGNSPLHF.

This clonotype was counted between two and nine times. This chain uses TRBV12-3 or TRBV12-4 with TRBJ2-7; 8 nucleotides align to TRBD1. The CDR3 covers 15 residues. Trimming at V came to 4 bases and at J to 5 bases, leaving 10 bases not matched to a gene. The CDR3 DNA is TGTGCCAGCAGTTCCAGCCGGGACAGGCGACACGAGCAGTACTTC. Amino acids: CASSSSRDRRHEQYF.

V gene TRBV9 combines with J gene TRBJ2-7, with unresolved D. V lost 0 bases, J lost 7 bases, and 14 bases lay in between. Looked up from germline, CDR1 is SGDLS and CDR2 is YYNGEE. CDR3 length: 14 amino acids. DNA for the CDR3: TGTGCCAGCAGCGTAGGGGGTGATGGGGAAGAGCAGTACTTC. Translating it yields CASSVGGDGEEQYF.

V and J are TRBV2 and TRBJ1-1; 7 bases are a match to TRBD1. This CDR3 spans 12 amino acids. Germline values: CDR1 SNHLY, CDR2 FYNNEI. V lost 7 bases to trimming and J lost 11 bases; unmatched junction nucleotides: 10. The CDR3 bases are TGTGCCAGCAATCAGGGGGTCCGGGAGGCTTTCTTT. The encoded protein is CASNQGVREAFF.

This clonotype was seen just once. For the CDR3, the DNA is TGTGCCAGCAGTGCCGCCGTGGGAGGCAATTCACCCCTCCACTTT. Translated, it gives CASSAAVGGNSPLHF. The rearrangement joins TRBV25-1 to TRBJ1-6; unclear D gene. Per the germline V gene, CDR1 is MGHDK and CDR2 is SYGVNS. The CDR3 runs to 15 residues. V was shortened by 4 bases and J by 7 bases, with 14 bases between the two germline ends.

On this clonotype itself: Compared with germline, one end of the junction differs, possibly owing to a read error. This rearrangement joins TRBV10-3 to TRBJ2-5; TRBD1 matches 7 bases. The CDR3 has 14 amino acids. The germline V gene has CDR1 ENHRY and CDR2 SYGVKD. The CDR3 sequence is CAISPGQSQETQCF. The CDR3 DNA follows: TGTGCCATCTCGCCGGGACAGAGTCAAGAGACCCAGTGCTTC.

At least ten counts were recorded for this clonotype. An end of the junction differs from the germline gene, which may be a read error. The rearrangement joins TRBV5-1 to TRBJ2-7, with no clear D. Germline assignment: CDR1 SGHRS and CDR2 YFSETQ. This CDR3 region has 13 residues. The CDR3 DNA reads TGTGCCAGCAGCTTAGTGGCCAGCTACGAGCAGTACTTC. Amino acids: CASSLVASYEQYF.